The 12 T cell receptor beta chains below come from one sample, sequenced in a study of neurological immune-mediated disorders (dated by TCRdb to between 2019 and 2020). Library method: 5' RACE. Reads for this sample came from an Illumina HiSeq 2500. The public sequencing data were trimmed at Q25 with fastp and processed into clonotypes with MiXCR by TCRdb, which kept only in-frame beta chains. Each entry merges the rows of one CDR3 protein and shows their most common DNA and genes. For this sample there are tens of thousands of distinct CDR3 sequences; 5.5% to 7% appear just once. Clones ranked in the top ten supply around 1.9% of the sample. The source material was CD4+ T cells from blood. The receptors here all came from a woman in her forties or fifties in good health.

This clonotype has at least ten counts. The chain's CDR3 is CASSRDRRRTGELFF. The CDR3 bases are TGTGCCAGCAGCCGGGACAGGCGTCGGACCGGGGAGCTGTTTTTT. The gene calls are TRBV7-3 and TRBJ2-2, with 8 bases fitting TRBD1. CDR1 is SGHTA, CDR2 FQGTGA, per germline. V gave up 5 bases and J gave up 5 bases; unmatched junction bases: 7. CDR3 length: 15 amino acids. Looking up the rest from reference TRBV7-3 and TRBJ2-2 gives the full variable domain: GAGVSQTPSNKVTEKGKYVELRCDPISGHTALYWYRQSLGQGPEFLIYFQGTGAADDSGLPNDRFFAVRPEGSVSTLKIQRTERGDSAVYLCASSRDRRRTGELFFGEGSRLTVL.

This clonotype was detected ten times or more. The genes are TRBV7-6 and TRBJ1-1; possible D gene TRBD1, 6 bases. Germline V lookup: CDR1 SGHVS, CDR2 FNYEAQ. The CDR3 spans 13 residues. V lost 5 bases to trimming and J lost 3 bases, with 10 bases between them. Written as DNA, the CDR3 is TGTGCCAGCAGCCCCACAGGGTACACTGAAGCTTTCTTT. Its protein product is CASSPTGYTEAFF.

This clonotype was counted at least ten times. The chain joins TRBV20-1 to TRBJ1-1, with 7 nucleotides matching TRBD1. The V gene's germline CDR1 is DFQATT and CDR2 SNEGSKA (reference sequence). The CDR3 totals 13 residues. Losses at the gene ends were 6 bases for V and 4 bases for J; bases not matched to a gene: 8. Here the CDR3 reads CSALQGSGTEAFF. CDR3 bases: TGCAGTGCCTTACAGGGGAGTGGCACTGAAGCTTTCTTT.

This clonotype was observed many times. The CDR3 DNA is TGTGCCAGCAGCTCCAGACAGGGCCGGTCTTCTGGGGCCAACGTCCTGACTTTC. It yields the protein CASSSRQGRSSGANVLTF. The V and J genes are TRBV7-3 and TRBJ2-6; TRBD1 agrees at 7 bases. CDR1 and CDR2 from the germline V gene are SGHTA and FQGTGA. Unmatched junction bases numbered 10, after V lost 4 bases and J lost 1 base. CDR3 length: 18 residues.

The table lists this clonotype with many counts. V gene TRBV7-3 combines with J gene TRBJ2-1; D gene unclear. The CDR3 consists of 14 residues. The germline CDR1 and CDR2 sequences are SGHTA and FQGTGA. The V and J ends lost 0 bases and 4 bases respectively, with 7 bases between them. For the CDR3, the DNA is TGTGCCAGCAGCTTAACGGCCGGATACAATGAGCAGTTCTTC. Amino acids: CASSLTAGYNEQFF. Full variable domain (missing parts from reference TRBV7-3 and TRBJ2-1): GAGVSQTPSNKVTEKGKYVELRCDPISGHTALYWYRQSLGQGPEFLIYFQGTGAADDSGLPNDRFFAVRPEGSVSTLKIQRTERGDSAVYLCASSLTAGYNEQFFGPGTRLTVL.

In this sample, this clonotype turned up many times. The rearrangement uses TRBV6-5 and TRBJ2-1; 8 bases line up with TRBD1. Trimming cost V 8 bases and J 0 bases; bases outside gene matches: 3. Germline lookup yields CDR1 MNHEY and CDR2 SVGAGI. The CDR3 has 14 residues. In DNA form, the CDR3 reads TGTGCCAGCGGGACAGGACCCTCCTACAATGAGCAGTTCTTC. Its protein product is CASGTGPSYNEQFF.

In its sample, this clonotype was seen many times. The chain has TRBV27 and TRBJ2-2, with D hard to call. The V gene's germline CDR1 is MNHEY and CDR2 SMNVEV (reference sequence). The length of the CDR3 is 14 residues. V shed 5 bases and J shed 2 bases, with 9 bases lying between them. The DNA of the CDR3 is TGTGCCAGCAGTCCGACGCAAAACACCGGGGAGCTGTTTTTT. Its translation: CASSPTQNTGELFF.

In this sample, this clonotype turned up many times. The genes are TRBV29-1 and TRBJ2-2, with D possibly matching TRBD1 (6 bases). In germline, CDR1 is SQVTM, CDR2 ANQGSEA. The germline V and J ends were trimmed by 6 bases and 0 bases, with 17 bases remaining between them. This CDR3 contains 16 residues. As DNA, the CDR3 is TGCAGCGTCATCCCGGGACACACCACGAACACCGGGGAGCTGTTTTTT. Protein: CSVIPGHTTNTGELFF.

The sample holds many counts of this clonotype. The CDR3 loop is CASSEVGQGGNTEAFF. The CDR3 coding sequence is TGTGCCAGCAGTGAAGTTGGGCAGGGAGGGAACACTGAAGCTTTCTTT. V usage is TRBV2 and J usage is TRBJ1-1; a weak D match, TRBD1 (5 bases). Deletions cut 1 base from V and 1 base from J, with 13 bases between. The length of the CDR3 is 16 residues. Germline V gives CDR1 SNHLY, CDR2 FYNNEI.

Ten or more counts support this clonotype. Here the CDR3 DNA reads TGCGCCAGCAGCTTGGCCTGGTACCAAGAGACCCAGTACTTC. This translates into CASSLAWYQETQYF. The chain uses TRBV5-1 and TRBJ2-5, with no clear D. The germline V and J ends were trimmed by 0 bases and 0 bases, with 6 bases remaining between them. CDR3 length: 14 amino acids. Germline CDR1 is SGHRS and CDR2 is YFSETQ.

The table lists this clonotype with many counts. The chain uses TRBV5-1 and TRBJ1-2, with 8 bases lining up with TRBD1. V shed 4 bases, J shed 7 bases, and the junction held 12 bases outside the gene matches. Germline-derived CDR1 and CDR2 are SGHRS and YFSETQ. This CDR3 is 15 amino acids long. As DNA, the CDR3 is TGCGCCAGCAGCACGACAGGGGCCGGCGACGTTGGCTACACCTTC. Translation: CASSTTGAGDVGYTF.

Ten or more counts support this clonotype. The chain uses TRBV28 and TRBJ2-2, with D maybe TRBD2 (5 bases). The CDR3 has 15 residues. Trimming stripped 3 bases from V and 3 bases from J, with 11 bases between. Germline CDR1 is MDHEN and CDR2 is SYDVKM. CDR3 DNA sequence: TGTGCCAGCAGTTTTGGGAGTTCGTACACCGGGGAGCTGTTTTTT. Amino acids: CASSFGSSYTGELFF.